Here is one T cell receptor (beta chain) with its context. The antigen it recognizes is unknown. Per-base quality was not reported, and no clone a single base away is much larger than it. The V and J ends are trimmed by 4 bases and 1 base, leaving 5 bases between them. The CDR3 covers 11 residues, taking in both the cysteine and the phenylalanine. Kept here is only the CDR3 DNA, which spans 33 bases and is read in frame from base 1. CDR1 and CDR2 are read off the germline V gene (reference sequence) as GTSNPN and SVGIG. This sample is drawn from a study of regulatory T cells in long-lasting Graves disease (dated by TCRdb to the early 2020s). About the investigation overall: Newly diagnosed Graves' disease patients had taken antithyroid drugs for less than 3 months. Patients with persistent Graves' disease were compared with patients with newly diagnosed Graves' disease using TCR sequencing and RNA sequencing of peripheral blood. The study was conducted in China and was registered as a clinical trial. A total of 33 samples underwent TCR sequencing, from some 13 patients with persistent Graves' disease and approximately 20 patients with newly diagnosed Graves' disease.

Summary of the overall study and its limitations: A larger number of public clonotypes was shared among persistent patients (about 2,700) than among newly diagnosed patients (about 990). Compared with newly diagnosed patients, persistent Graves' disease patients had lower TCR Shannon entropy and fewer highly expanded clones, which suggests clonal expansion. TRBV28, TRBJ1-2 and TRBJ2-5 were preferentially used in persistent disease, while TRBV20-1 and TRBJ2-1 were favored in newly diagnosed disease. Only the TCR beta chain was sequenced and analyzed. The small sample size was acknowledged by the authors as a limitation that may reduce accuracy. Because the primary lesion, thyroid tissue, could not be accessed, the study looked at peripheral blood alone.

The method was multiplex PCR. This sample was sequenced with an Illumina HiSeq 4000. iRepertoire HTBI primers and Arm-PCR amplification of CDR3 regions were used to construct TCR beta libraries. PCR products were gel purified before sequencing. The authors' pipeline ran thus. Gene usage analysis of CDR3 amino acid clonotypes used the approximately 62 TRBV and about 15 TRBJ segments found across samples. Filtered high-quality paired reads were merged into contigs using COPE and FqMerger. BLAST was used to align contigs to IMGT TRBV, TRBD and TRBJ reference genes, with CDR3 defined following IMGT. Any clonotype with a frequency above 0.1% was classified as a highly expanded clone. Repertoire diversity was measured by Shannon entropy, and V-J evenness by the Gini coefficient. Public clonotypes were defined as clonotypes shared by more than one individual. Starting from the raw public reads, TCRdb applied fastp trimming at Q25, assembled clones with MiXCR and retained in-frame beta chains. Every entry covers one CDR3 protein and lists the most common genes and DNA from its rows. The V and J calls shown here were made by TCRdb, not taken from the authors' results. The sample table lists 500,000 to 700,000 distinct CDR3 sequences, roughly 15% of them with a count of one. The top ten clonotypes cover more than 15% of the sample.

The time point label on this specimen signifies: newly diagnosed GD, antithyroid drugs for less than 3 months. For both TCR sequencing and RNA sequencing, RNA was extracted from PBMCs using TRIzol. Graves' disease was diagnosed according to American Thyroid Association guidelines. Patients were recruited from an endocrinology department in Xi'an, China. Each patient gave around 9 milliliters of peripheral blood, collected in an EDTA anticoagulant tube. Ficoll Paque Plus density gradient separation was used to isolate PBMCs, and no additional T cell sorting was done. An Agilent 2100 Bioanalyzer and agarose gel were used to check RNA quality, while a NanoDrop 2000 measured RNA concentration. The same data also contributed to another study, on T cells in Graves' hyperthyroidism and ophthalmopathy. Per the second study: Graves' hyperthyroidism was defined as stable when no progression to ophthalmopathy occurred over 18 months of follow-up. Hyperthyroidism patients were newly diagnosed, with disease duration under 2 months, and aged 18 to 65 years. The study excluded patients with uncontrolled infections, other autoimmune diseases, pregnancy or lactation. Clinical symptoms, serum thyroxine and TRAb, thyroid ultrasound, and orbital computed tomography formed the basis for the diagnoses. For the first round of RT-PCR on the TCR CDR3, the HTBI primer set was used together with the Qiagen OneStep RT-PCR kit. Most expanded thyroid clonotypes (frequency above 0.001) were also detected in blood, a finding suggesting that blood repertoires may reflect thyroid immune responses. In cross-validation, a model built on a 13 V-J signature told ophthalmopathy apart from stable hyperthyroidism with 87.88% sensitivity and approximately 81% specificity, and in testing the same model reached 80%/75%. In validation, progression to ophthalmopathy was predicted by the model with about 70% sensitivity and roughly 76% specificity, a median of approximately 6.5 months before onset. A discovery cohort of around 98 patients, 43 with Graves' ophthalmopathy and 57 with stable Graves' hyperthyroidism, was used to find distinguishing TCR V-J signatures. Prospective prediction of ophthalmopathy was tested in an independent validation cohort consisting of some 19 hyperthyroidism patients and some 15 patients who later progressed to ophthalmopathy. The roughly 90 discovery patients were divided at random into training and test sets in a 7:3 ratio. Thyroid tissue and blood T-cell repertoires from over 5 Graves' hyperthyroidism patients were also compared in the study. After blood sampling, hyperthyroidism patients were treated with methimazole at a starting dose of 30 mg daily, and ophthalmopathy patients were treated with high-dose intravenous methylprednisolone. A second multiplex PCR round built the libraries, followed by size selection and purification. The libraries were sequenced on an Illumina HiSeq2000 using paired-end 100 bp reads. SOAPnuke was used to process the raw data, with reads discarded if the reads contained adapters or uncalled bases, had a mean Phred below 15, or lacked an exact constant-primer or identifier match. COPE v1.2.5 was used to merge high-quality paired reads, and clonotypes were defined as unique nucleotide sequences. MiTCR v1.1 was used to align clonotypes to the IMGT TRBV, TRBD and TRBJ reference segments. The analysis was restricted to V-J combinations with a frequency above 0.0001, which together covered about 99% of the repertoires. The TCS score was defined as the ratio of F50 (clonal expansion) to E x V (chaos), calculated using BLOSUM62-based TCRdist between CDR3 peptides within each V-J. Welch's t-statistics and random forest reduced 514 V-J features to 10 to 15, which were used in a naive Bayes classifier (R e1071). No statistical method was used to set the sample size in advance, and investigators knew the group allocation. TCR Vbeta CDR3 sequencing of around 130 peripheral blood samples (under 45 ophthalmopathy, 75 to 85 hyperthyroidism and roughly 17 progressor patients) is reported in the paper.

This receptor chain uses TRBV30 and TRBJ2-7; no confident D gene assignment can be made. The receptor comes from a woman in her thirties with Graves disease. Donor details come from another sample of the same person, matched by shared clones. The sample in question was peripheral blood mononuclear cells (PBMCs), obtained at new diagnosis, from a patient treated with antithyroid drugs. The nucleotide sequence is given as TGTGCCTGGATCAGATCCTACGAGCAGTACTTC. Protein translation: CAWIRSYEQYF.